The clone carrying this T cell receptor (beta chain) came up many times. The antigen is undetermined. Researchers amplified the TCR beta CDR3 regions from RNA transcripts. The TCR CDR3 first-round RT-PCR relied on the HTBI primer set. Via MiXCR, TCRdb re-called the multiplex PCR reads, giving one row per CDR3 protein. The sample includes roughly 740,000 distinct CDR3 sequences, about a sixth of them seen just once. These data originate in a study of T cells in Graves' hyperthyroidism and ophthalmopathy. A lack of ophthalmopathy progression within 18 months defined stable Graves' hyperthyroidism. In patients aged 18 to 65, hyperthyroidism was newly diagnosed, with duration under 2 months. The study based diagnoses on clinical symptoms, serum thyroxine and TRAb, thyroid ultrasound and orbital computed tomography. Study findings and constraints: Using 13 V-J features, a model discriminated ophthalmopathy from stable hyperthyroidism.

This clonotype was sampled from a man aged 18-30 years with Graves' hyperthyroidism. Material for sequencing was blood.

Written as DNA, the CDR3 is TGTGCCAGCAGTTTGAGTAGGAGCACTGAAGCTTTCTTT. It yields the protein CASSLSRSTEAFF. This chain connects TRBV28 to TRBJ1-1, with D hard to call. The CDR3 has 13 residues. V was shortened by 3 bases and J by 4 bases, with 9 bases between the two germline ends. CDR1 MDHEN and CDR2 SYDVKM come from the germline V gene.